These T cell receptor beta chains were read from a single sample in a study of blood T cell repertoires in COVID-19. Sequencing was performed with immunoSEQ multiplex PCR; in TCRdb, only in-frame clones are kept and a portion is missing. The sample yields 65,000 to 95,000 clones, about 80% seen once. The sample was peripheral blood. These TCRs come from a woman in her 40s with active or convalescent COVID-19. Each CDR3 is given with its conserved first and last residue. D genes are given only for firm matches. Clone size, where shown, is once, few, many, or a class for clones that have expanded.

CDR3 protein: CASSLTGEETQYF; CDR3 DNA: TGTGCCAGCAGTTTAACCGGGGAAGAGACCCAGTACTTC; clone size: -; V gene: TRBV27; D gene: -; J gene: TRBJ2-5
CDR3 protein: CASSWDFIETQYF; CDR3 DNA: TGTGCCAGCAGCTGGGACTTTATAGAGACCCAGTACTTC; clone size: -; V gene: TRBV28; D gene: -; J gene: TRBJ2-5
CDR3 protein: CASSFGGGVYNEQFF; CDR3 DNA: TGTGCCAGCAGTTTCGGCGGGGGAGTCTACAATGAGCAGTTCTTC; clone size: -; V gene: TRBV28; D gene: TRBD2; J gene: TRBJ2-1
CDR3 protein: CASKVSGRDEQFF; CDR3 DNA: TGTGCCAGCAAGGTTTCCGGGAGGGATGAGCAGTTCTTC; clone size: -; V gene: TRBV28; D gene: TRBD2; J gene: TRBJ2-1
CDR3 protein: CASSQTGQGESPLHF; CDR3 DNA: TGTGCCAGCAGCCAGACGGGACAGGGGGAGTCACCCCTCCACTTT; clone size: -; V gene: TRBV4-2; D gene: TRBD1; J gene: TRBJ1-6
CDR3 protein: CARSATGGKTEAFF; CDR3 DNA: TGTGCCAGAAGCGCCACAGGGGGCAAGACTGAAGCTTTCTTT; clone size: once; V gene: TRBV5-3; D gene: TRBD1; J gene: TRBJ1-1
CDR3 protein: CASSPQGKNTGELFF; CDR3 DNA: TGTGCCAGCTCACCACAGGGGAAGAACACCGGGGAGCTGTTTTTT; clone size: -; V gene: TRBV18; D gene: -; J gene: TRBJ2-2
CDR3 protein: CASSLDRGDYGYTF; CDR3 DNA: TGCGCCAGCAGCCTGGACAGGGGCGACTATGGCTACACCTTC; clone size: -; V gene: TRBV4-3; D gene: TRBD1; J gene: TRBJ1-2
CDR3 protein: CASSALGGFGSTDTQYF; CDR3 DNA: TGTGCCAGTAGTGCCCTAGGAGGGTTCGGGTCCACAGATACGCAGTATTTT; clone size: once; V gene: TRBV19; D gene: -; J gene: TRBJ2-3
CDR3 protein: CASSPRGHTIYF; CDR3 DNA: TGTGCCAGCAGCCCGCGGGGGCACACCATATATTTT; clone size: -; V gene: TRBV14; D gene: -; J gene: TRBJ1-3
CDR3 protein: CASSLSITSGTGELFF; CDR3 DNA: TGTGCCAGCAGCTTATCGATTACTAGCGGGACCGGGGAGCTGTTTTTT; clone size: -; V gene: TRBV7-9; D gene: TRBD2; J gene: TRBJ2-2
CDR3 protein: CASSPGTGFLNTIYF; CDR3 DNA: TGCGCCAGCAGCCCGGGGACAGGGTTTTTGAACACCATATATTTT; clone size: few; V gene: TRBV4-3; D gene: TRBD1; J gene: TRBJ1-3
CDR3 protein: CASSPYGGTEAFF; CDR3 DNA: TGTGCCAGCAGCCCGTACGGGGGCACTGAAGCTTTCTTT; clone size: -; V gene: TRBV11-2; D gene: -; J gene: TRBJ1-1
CDR3 protein: CASTDPRLAWGDTQYF; CDR3 DNA: TGCGCCAGCACCGACCCAAGACTAGCATGGGGAGATACGCAGTATTTT; clone size: -; V gene: TRBV10-1; D gene: TRBD2; J gene: TRBJ2-3
CDR3 protein: CASSSDRGVGELFF; CDR3 DNA: TGTGCCAGCAGCTCGGACAGGGGGGTCGGGGAGCTGTTTTTT; clone size: few; V gene: TRBV7-9; D gene: TRBD1; J gene: TRBJ2-2
CDR3 protein: CASSLGLAGVPTDTQYF; CDR3 DNA: TGTGCCAGCAGCTTAGGCCTAGCGGGAGTCCCCACAGATACGCAGTATTTT; clone size: many; V gene: TRBV7-9; D gene: TRBD2; J gene: TRBJ2-3
CDR3 protein: CASSAGGGVTNEKLFF; CDR3 DNA: TGTGCCAGCAGTGCAGGGGGCGGCGTAACTAATGAAAAACTGTTTTTT; clone size: -; V gene: TRBV25-1; D gene: TRBD1; J gene: TRBJ1-4
CDR3 protein: CASSTLDRLNTEAFF; CDR3 DNA: TGTGCCAGCAGCACCCTGGACAGGTTGAACACTGAAGCTTTCTTT; clone size: few; V gene: TRBV11-2; D gene: TRBD1; J gene: TRBJ1-1
CDR3 protein: CASSFRGDSPLHF; CDR3 DNA: TGTGCCAGCAGTTTCAGGGGCGATTCACCCCTCCACTTT; clone size: -; V gene: TRBV12-3/TRBV12-4; D gene: -; J gene: TRBJ1-6
CDR3 protein: CASSSGTPEADTQYF; CDR3 DNA: TGCGCCAGCAGCTCCGGGACTCCGGAGGCAGATACGCAGTATTTT; clone size: few; V gene: TRBV5-1; D gene: -; J gene: TRBJ2-3
CDR3 protein: CASSLIAGGVYNEQFF; CDR3 DNA: TGTGCCAGCAGTCTTATAGCGGGAGGGGTCTACAATGAGCAGTTCTTC; clone size: -; V gene: TRBV28; D gene: TRBD2; J gene: TRBJ2-1
CDR3 protein: CASSPSRQDTQYF; CDR3 DNA: TGTGCCAGCTCACCATCCCGTCAGGATACGCAGTATTTT; clone size: -; V gene: TRBV18; D gene: -; J gene: TRBJ2-3
CDR3 protein: CASSLWPSGNTGELFF; CDR3 DNA: TGTGCCAGCAGCTTATGGCCTAGCGGGAACACCGGGGAGCTGTTTTTT; clone size: -; V gene: TRBV11-2; D gene: TRBD2; J gene: TRBJ2-2
CDR3 protein: CSVGGSGQGGYTF; CDR3 DNA: TGCAGCGTTGGGGGGTCGGGACAGGGTGGCTACACCTTC; clone size: -; V gene: TRBV29-1; D gene: TRBD1; J gene: TRBJ1-2
CDR3 protein: CSSPDRPGYTF; CDR3 DNA: TGCAGCTCTCCCGACAGGCCTGGTTACACCTTC; clone size: -; V gene: TRBV20-1; D gene: -; J gene: TRBJ1-2
CDR3 protein: CASLKDRAGQYF; CDR3 DNA: TGTGCCAGTCTGAAGGACAGGGCAGGGCAGTACTTC; clone size: -; V gene: TRBV27; D gene: TRBD1; J gene: TRBJ2-7
CDR3 protein: CASRRDKRNSPLHF; CDR3 DNA: TGTGCCAGCCGCCGGGACAAGAGGAATTCACCCCTCCACTTT; clone size: -; V gene: TRBV21-1; D gene: -; J gene: TRBJ1-6
CDR3 protein: CASSWQENSLGYTF; CDR3 DNA: TGTGCCAGCAGTTGGCAGGAAAATAGTCTAGGCTACACCTTC; clone size: -; V gene: TRBV2; D gene: -; J gene: TRBJ1-2
CDR3 protein: CASSQKMEGEYGYTF; CDR3 DNA: TGTGCCAGCAGCCAAAAGATGGAGGGCGAGTATGGCTACACCTTC; clone size: once; V gene: TRBV14; D gene: -; J gene: TRBJ1-2
CDR3 protein: CASSGNSYNSPLHF; CDR3 DNA: TGTGCCAGCTCCGGGAATTCCTATAATTCACCCCTCCACTTT; clone size: -; V gene: TRBV19; D gene: -; J gene: TRBJ1-6
CDR3 protein: CAWSMQGNTEAFF; CDR3 DNA: TGTGCCTGGAGCATGCAGGGCAACACTGAAGCTTTCTTT; clone size: -; V gene: TRBV30; D gene: -; J gene: TRBJ1-1
CDR3 protein: CASRRGFSNQPQHF; CDR3 DNA: TGTGCCAGTAGGAGGGGGTTTAGCAATCAGCCCCAGCATTTT; clone size: -; V gene: TRBV19; D gene: -; J gene: TRBJ1-5
CDR3 protein: CASSYGTGHQETQYF; CDR3 DNA: TGTGCCAGCAGTTACGGGACAGGGCACCAAGAGACCCAGTACTTC; clone size: -; V gene: TRBV6-2/TRBV6-3; D gene: TRBD1; J gene: TRBJ2-5
CDR3 protein: CASSYSIRNTGELFF; CDR3 DNA: TGTGCCAGCAGTTACTCAATCAGAAACACCGGGGAGCTGTTTTTT; clone size: once; V gene: TRBV6-5; D gene: -; J gene: TRBJ2-2
CDR3 protein: CASSEWPDSPGNEQFF; CDR3 DNA: TGCGCCAGCAGTGAGTGGCCGGACAGTCCGGGGAATGAGCAGTTCTTC; clone size: once; V gene: TRBV10-2; D gene: -; J gene: TRBJ2-1
CDR3 protein: CASSPRLGGAGNTIYF; CDR3 DNA: TGTGCCAGCAGCCCCCGCCTGGGAGGGGCAGGAAACACCATATATTTT; clone size: -; V gene: TRBV3-1/TRBV3-2; D gene: -; J gene: TRBJ1-3
CDR3 protein: CAISESQRGGTDTQYF; CDR3 DNA: TGTGCCATCAGTGAGTCTCAGCGGGGGGGGACAGATACGCAGTATTTT; clone size: -; V gene: TRBV10-3; D gene: TRBD2; J gene: TRBJ2-3
CDR3 protein: CASSLLIPGYNEQFF; CDR3 DNA: TGTGCCAGCTCACTTCTTATACCGGGATACAATGAGCAGTTCTTC; clone size: -; V gene: TRBV18; D gene: -; J gene: TRBJ2-1
CDR3 protein: CASSGDRPGIF; CDR3 DNA: TGTGCCAGCAGTGGGGACAGGCCTGGTATATTC; clone size: -; V gene: TRBV28; D gene: TRBD1; J gene: TRBJ1-2
CDR3 protein: CASTPLFAIGKETQYF; CDR3 DNA: TGTGCCAGCACCCCCCTCTTTGCGATCGGGAAAGAGACCCAGTACTTC; clone size: -; V gene: TRBV6-6; D gene: -; J gene: TRBJ2-5
CDR3 protein: CASSIGFWANTEAFF; CDR3 DNA: TGTGCCAGTAGTATCGGTTTTTGGGCTAACACTGAAGCTTTCTTT; clone size: -; V gene: TRBV19; D gene: -; J gene: TRBJ1-1
CDR3 protein: CASSQGQTSGGVDTQYF; CDR3 DNA: TGCGCCAGCAGCCAAGGACAGACTAGCGGGGGCGTAGATACGCAGTATTTT; clone size: -; V gene: TRBV4-1; D gene: TRBD2; J gene: TRBJ2-3
CDR3 protein: CASSPDRGGNYGYTF; CDR3 DNA: TGTGCCAGCAGCCCGGACAGGGGAGGAAACTATGGCTACACCTTC; clone size: -; V gene: TRBV7-9; D gene: TRBD1; J gene: TRBJ1-2
CDR3 protein: CASSSQQGAAFF; CDR3 DNA: TGCGCCAGCAGCTCTCAACAGGGGGCCGCTTTCTTT; clone size: -; V gene: TRBV5-1; D gene: TRBD1; J gene: TRBJ1-1
CDR3 protein: CASSLGVNTEAFF; CDR3 DNA: TGTGCCAGCAGTTTGGGAGTGAACACTGAAGCTTTCTTT; clone size: once; V gene: TRBV12-3/TRBV12-4; D gene: -; J gene: TRBJ1-1
CDR3 protein: CASGNTGHSYNSPLHF; CDR3 DNA: TGTGCTAGTGGGAACACAGGGCACTCCTATAATTCACCCCTCCACTTT; clone size: -; V gene: TRBV12-5; D gene: -; J gene: TRBJ1-6
CDR3 protein: CASSVGQDGEQYF; CDR3 DNA: TGTGCCAGCAGTGTAGGACAAGACGGCGAGCAGTACTTC; clone size: once; V gene: TRBV28; D gene: -; J gene: TRBJ2-7
CDR3 protein: CASSRPGQGGGEQYF; CDR3 DNA: TGTGCCAGCAGCCGCCCGGGACAGGGGGGCGGCGAGCAGTACTTC; clone size: few; V gene: TRBV7-2; D gene: TRBD1; J gene: TRBJ2-7
CDR3 protein: CAISGGSNYEQYF; CDR3 DNA: TGTGCCATCAGTGGTGGGAGTAACTACGAGCAGTACTTC; clone size: -; V gene: TRBV10-3; D gene: -; J gene: TRBJ2-7
CDR3 protein: CAGNRGRLNTEAFF; CDR3 DNA: TGTGCAGGTAATAGGGGCAGGTTGAACACTGAAGCTTTCTTT; clone size: -; V gene: TRBV12-2; D gene: -; J gene: TRBJ1-1
CDR3 protein: CASSLDRDTGANVLTF; CDR3 DNA: TGCGCCAGCAGCTTGGACAGGGATACTGGGGCCAACGTCCTGACTTTC; clone size: once; V gene: TRBV5-1; D gene: -; J gene: TRBJ2-6
CDR3 protein: CASSPRQGPETQYF; CDR3 DNA: TGTGCCAGCAGCCCGCGACAGGGTCCAGAGACCCAGTACTTC; clone size: -; V gene: TRBV7-2; D gene: TRBD1; J gene: TRBJ2-5